Presented here are 10 T cell receptor beta chains from one specimen sequenced in a study of blood T cell repertoires in COVID-19. The protocol was immunoSEQ multiplex PCR, while the TCRdb copy is restricted to in-frame clones and leaves out a portion. The sample includes 200,000 to 250,000 clones, roughly 87% seen only once; the top ten take just over 2.5%. Source material: PBMCs or T cells enriched from blood (not recorded which). Source of these receptors: a woman between 25 and 40 years old with acute COVID-19.

In nucleotides, the CDR3 is TGTGCCACCCGAGCGAACACTGAAGCTTTCTTT. The encoded protein is CATRANTEAFF. The chain couples TRBV27 to TRBJ1-1, with D unresolved. Germline values: CDR1 MNHEY, CDR2 SMNVEV (reference sequence). Trimming stripped 10 bases from V and 1 base from J, with 7 bases between. This CDR3 comprises 11 residues.

The gene calls are TRBV10-2 and TRBJ2-1, with D hard to call. Germline V gene data show CDR1 as WSHSY and CDR2 as SAAADI. Trimming stripped 5 bases from V and 1 base from J, with 18 bases between. This CDR3 spans 17 amino acids. As DNA, the CDR3 is TGCGCCAGCAGTTTATCAGTCAAGACACGTTCCTACAATGAGCAGTTCTTC. Its translation: CASSLSVKTRSYNEQFF.

The V gene is TRBV2, the J gene TRBJ1-4; perhaps TRBD1 as D (5 bases). The germline V and J ends were trimmed by 10 bases and 3 bases, with 12 bases remaining between them. The CDR3 has 13 residues. From germline, CDR1 is SNHLY and CDR2 FYNNEI. CDR3 in DNA: TGTGCCACAACACAGGTTCCTAATGAAAAACTGTTTTTT. It is translated as CATTQVPNEKLFF.

Comment on this clone: Other DNA sequences within the sample encode an identical CDR3. The chain links TRBV4-1 to TRBJ2-5; 8 bases line up with TRBD1. This CDR3 contains 15 residues. The germline gives CDR1 MGHRA, CDR2 YSYEKL. V trimming: 0 bases; J trimming: 4 bases; junction bases outside the gene matches: 4. The chain's CDR3 is CASSQDGDRGETQYF. For the CDR3, the DNA is TGCGCCAGCAGCCAAGATGGAGACAGGGGAGAGACCCAGTACTTC.

The chain links TRBV10-2 to TRBJ2-5; 7 bases are shared with TRBD2. From germline, CDR1 is WSHSY and CDR2 SAAADI. The CDR3 sequence is 16 residues long. V gave up 1 base and J gave up 1 base; unmatched junction bases: 6. In nucleotides, the CDR3 is TGCGCCAGCAGTGAGTGGCCTAGCGGCGCCCAAGAGACCCAGTACTTC. Amino acids: CASSEWPSGAQETQYF.

The rearrangement links TRBV15 to TRBJ2-1; maybe TRBD2 (7 bases). The V gene's germline CDR1 is LNHNV and CDR2 YYDKDF (reference sequence). V shed 0 bases and J shed 4 bases, with 16 bases lying between them. The CDR3 has 17 amino acids. Here the CDR3 reads CATSRDEAGAPYNEQFF. The DNA for the CDR3 is TGTGCCACCAGCAGAGATGAGGCGGGGGCTCCTTACAATGAGCAGTTCTTC.

This chain uses TRBV19 with TRBJ1-4, with 8 bases matching TRBD1. Germline lookup yields CDR1 LNHDA and CDR2 SQIVND (reference sequence). CDR3 length equals 15 residues. Losses at the gene ends were 6 bases for V and 3 bases for J; bases not matched to a gene: 6. The CDR3 loop is CASRSQGAANEKLFF. In nucleotides, the CDR3 is TGTGCCAGTAGATCCCAGGGGGCGGCTAATGAAAAACTGTTTTTT.

The genes are TRBV4-3 and TRBJ2-5, with a possible D match to TRBD2 (6 bases). The CDR3 covers 14 residues. CDR1 is LGHNA and CDR2 is YSLEER in the germline V gene. Trimming took off 3 bases at V and 2 bases at J, with 10 bases between the two ends. As DNA, the CDR3 is TGCGCCAGCAGCCACCCGGGGGTTCAAGAGACCCAGTACTTC. It translates to CASSHPGVQETQYF.

This clone was seen just once. The V call is TRBV14, the J call TRBJ2-1; 8 nucleotides align to TRBD2. The V segment lost 0 bases and the J segment 12 bases; nucleotides outside the gene matches: 1. Germline values: CDR1 SGHDN, CDR2 FVKESK. The CDR3 spans 12 residues. The CDR3 loop reads CASSQDLAGQFF. The CDR3 DNA reads as TGTGCCAGCAGCCAAGACCTAGCGGGGCAGTTCTTC.

The CDR3 is CASSATMTGRAFF. As DNA, the CDR3 is TGTGCCAGCAGCGCAACCATGACAGGTAGAGCTTTCTTT. This rearrangement joins TRBV7-9 to TRBJ1-1; possible D gene TRBD1, 6 bases. Trimming removed 5 bases from V and 10 bases from J, with 17 bases in between. Germline values: CDR1 SEHNR, CDR2 FQNEAQ (reference sequence). CDR3 length: 13 residues.